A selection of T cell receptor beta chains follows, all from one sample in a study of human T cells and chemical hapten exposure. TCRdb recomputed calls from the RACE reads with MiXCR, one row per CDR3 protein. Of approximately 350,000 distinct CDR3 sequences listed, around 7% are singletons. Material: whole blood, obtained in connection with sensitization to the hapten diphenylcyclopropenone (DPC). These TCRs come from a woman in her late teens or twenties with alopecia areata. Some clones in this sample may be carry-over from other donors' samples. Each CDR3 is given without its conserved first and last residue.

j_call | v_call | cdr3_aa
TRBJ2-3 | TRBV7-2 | ASSLVVSSGLGTQY
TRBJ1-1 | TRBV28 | ASSSRGRGAIMNTEAF
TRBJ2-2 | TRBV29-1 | SAHSPRDTGELF
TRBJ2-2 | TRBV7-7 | ASSSGVGFGELF
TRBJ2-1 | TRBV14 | ASSHSWLAGYNEQF
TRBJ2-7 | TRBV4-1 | ASSQAGTGNYEQY
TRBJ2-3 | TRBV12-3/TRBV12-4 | ASSLVLSLGGGTDTQY
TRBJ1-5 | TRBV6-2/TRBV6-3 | ASSYSSQPQH
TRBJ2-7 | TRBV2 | ASGSGTGVDEQY
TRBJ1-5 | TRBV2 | ASSSGDNQPQH
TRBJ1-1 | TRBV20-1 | SAHWTEGTEAF
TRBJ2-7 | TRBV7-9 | ASSFPQGEQY
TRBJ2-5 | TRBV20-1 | SARRGSETQY
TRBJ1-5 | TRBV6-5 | ASRYISSNQPQH
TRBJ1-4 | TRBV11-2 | ASSLYGKLF
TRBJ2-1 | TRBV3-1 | ASSQDRSLRGIEQF
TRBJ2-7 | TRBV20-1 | SAYTGSYEQY
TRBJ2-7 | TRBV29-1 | SVEGPGGAYEQY
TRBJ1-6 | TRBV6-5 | ASSHRTGYDNSPLH